This TCR beta chain was sequenced for a study of cytomegalovirus exposure and HLA in healthy donors. This clone has just a few counts. PCR used 60 Vbeta primers and 13 Jbeta primers. Assay: immunoSEQ multiplex PCR; the TCRdb copy retains only in-frame clones and omits some. The sample yields 100,000 to 150,000 clones, 81% seen once. Germline V CDR1 and CDR2: LNHNV, YYDKDF (reference sequence). This CDR3 contains 15 residues. The trim removed 0 bases at V and 5 bases at J, leaving 4 bases unmatched. What was sequenced was PBMCs. The gene calls are TRBV15 and TRBJ2-5; 9 bases agree with TRBD2. The source is a woman aged 25 to 45 in good health and CMV-seronegative. In DNA form, the CDR3 reads TGTGCCACCAGCAGAGATCCTAGCGGGGTGGAGACCCAGTACTTC. Translation: CATSRDPSGVETQYF.